The 18 T cell receptor beta chains given below trace back to one sample, sequenced in a study of cytomegalovirus exposure and HLA in healthy donors. Primers: 60 Vbeta forward and 13 Jbeta reverse. Data came from immunoSEQ multiplex PCR; TCRdb stores just in-frame clones and leaves some out. The sample records 63,000 or so clones, roughly 75% being singletons. The specimen sequenced was PBMCs. These receptors came from a woman aged 25 to 39 in good health and CMV-seronegative.

The chain couples TRBV5-1 to TRBJ2-1, with 9 bases that match TRBD2. This CDR3 region has 17 residues. The junction had 15 bases not matched to a gene; V was cut back by 4 bases and J by 7 bases. Germline-derived CDR1 and CDR2 are SGHRS and YFSETQ. The CDR3 DNA follows: TGCGCCAGCAGCAGCTACCGGACTAGCGATCGACAAAATGAGCAGTTCTTC. Its protein product is CASSSYRTSDRQNEQFF. The variable domain in full, completed from reference TRBV5-1 and TRBJ2-1, reads KAGVTQTPRYLIKTRGQQVTLSCSPISGHRSVSWYQQTPGQGLQFLFEYFSETQRNKGNFPGRFSGRQFSNSRSEMNVSTLELGDSALYLCASSSYRTSDRQNEQFFGPGTRLTVL.

The rearrangement links TRBV13 to TRBJ2-3; 7 bases map to TRBD1. Looked up from germline, CDR1 is PRHDT and CDR2 is FYEKMQ (reference sequence). V gave up 2 bases and J gave up 3 bases; unmatched junction bases: 5. The CDR3 length is 15 residues. The CDR3 DNA is TGTGCCAGCAGCTTATGGGACAGCAGGACAGATACGCAGTATTTT. Protein: CASSLWDSRTDTQYF.

CDR3: CASSLLGDSPLHF. CDR3 in DNA: TGTGCCAGCAGTTTATTAGGGGATTCACCCCTCCACTTT. V and J are TRBV27 and TRBJ1-6; possible D gene TRBD1, 5 bases. The CDR3 spans 13 residues. From germline, CDR1 is MNHEY and CDR2 SMNVEV (reference sequence). V lost 1 base and J lost 8, with 6 bases in between.

The chain employs TRBV28 and TRBJ1-5, with 8 bases lining up with TRBD1. Germline V gene data show CDR1 as MDHEN and CDR2 as SYDVKM. Trimming removed 5 bases from V and 6 bases from J; junction bases left unmatched: 12. The CDR3 length is 16 residues. The DNA of the CDR3 is TGTGCCAGCAGTCCCTCGACAGGGGATAGGAGTCAGCCCCAGCATTTT. Translation gives CASSPSTGDRSQPQHF.

This chain joins TRBV7-2 and TRBJ1-2; TRBD1 matches at 8 bases. Germline trimming cut 0 bases from V and 8 bases from J; bases unmatched to any gene: 5. Germline V gives CDR1 SGHTA, CDR2 FQGNSA. This CDR3 spans 14 amino acids. The CDR3 here is CASSLATGVKGYTF. The DNA of the CDR3 is TGTGCCAGCAGCTTAGCGACAGGGGTAAAGGGCTACACCTTC. Using reference TRBV7-2 and TRBJ1-2 for the parts outside the CDR3, the full variable domain is GAGVSQSPSNKVTEKGKDVELRCDPISGHTALYWYRQSLGQGLEFLIYFQGNSAPDKSGLPSDRFSAERTGGSVSTLTIQRTQQEDSAVYLCASSLATGVKGYTFGSGTRLTVV.

This clone has only a few counts. This rearrangement joins TRBV4-1 to TRBJ2-6; 11 bases match TRBD1. With 4 bases clipped from V and 4 bases from J, the junction kept 3 bases outside the gene matches. This CDR3 comprises 16 residues. CDR1 MGHRA and CDR2 YSYEKL come from the germline V gene. CDR3 sequence: CASSRTGGVGANVLTF. CDR3 nucleotide sequence: TGCGCCAGCAGCCGGACAGGGGGCGTCGGGGCCAACGTCCTGACTTTC.

The V and J genes are TRBV6-1 and TRBJ1-5; TRBD1 aligns across 12 bases. The CDR3 consists of 14 residues. The V gene's germline CDR1 is MNHNS and CDR2 SASEGT. Germline trimming cut 9 bases from V and 7 bases from J; bases unmatched to any gene: 7. The CDR3, as DNA: TGTGCCAGTAACTGGGACAGGGGGCAACAGCCCCAGCATTTT. This translates into CASNWDRGQQPQHF.

The chain links TRBV5-1 to TRBJ1-2, with D possibly matching TRBD1 (6 bases). Germline V lookup: CDR1 SGHRS, CDR2 YFSETQ. This CDR3 is 12 amino acids long. V was cut by 4 bases and J by 8 bases, with 12 bases left in between. In DNA, the CDR3 is TGCGCCAGCAGCCCCGCAGGGGCCGGCTACACCTTC. It yields the protein CASSPAGAGYTF.

This clone has just one count. The chain carries TRBV6-1 and TRBJ1-1, with 7 nucleotides matching TRBD1. Trimming cost V 6 bases and J 4 bases; bases outside gene matches: 8. Germline V CDR1 and CDR2: MNHNS, SASEGT. There are 14 residues in the CDR3. CDR3 sequence: CASSLATGITEAFF. Here the CDR3 DNA reads TGTGCCAGCAGCCTAGCGACAGGGATCACTGAAGCTTTCTTT.

This clone turned up a few times. The chain uses TRBV30 and TRBJ2-2; D gene unclear. Germline V gene data show CDR1 as GTSNPN and CDR2 as SVGIG (reference sequence). Trimming took 2 bases from V and 1 from J, leaving 5 bases between them. The length of the CDR3 is 13 residues. The DNA of the CDR3 is TGTGCCTGGAGTCTACTGAACACCGGGGAGCTGTTTTTT. This translates into CAWSLLNTGELFF.

V and J are TRBV5-4 and TRBJ1-1; D is uncertain. This CDR3 is built from 13 residues. The germline V and J ends were trimmed by 1 base and 4 bases, with 8 bases remaining between them. From germline, CDR1 is SGHNT and CDR2 YYREEE (reference sequence). The CDR3 reads CASSLSQATEAFF. The CDR3 DNA follows: TGTGCCAGCAGCTTGTCCCAGGCCACTGAAGCTTTCTTT.

This clone was picked up a small number of times. This sequence joins TRBV10-3 and TRBJ1-1; no clear D gene. V was pared by 3 bases and J by 1 base, with 15 bases between. The V gene's germline CDR1 is ENHRY and CDR2 SYGVKD. This CDR3 region has 16 residues. The CDR3 DNA follows: TGTGCCATCAGTGACGATGTAGTGAGGGCGAACACTGAAGCTTTCTTT. This gives the protein CAISDDVVRANTEAFF.

The chain links TRBV18 to TRBJ1-1; D is unresolved. CDR3 length: 14 residues. The germline V and J ends were trimmed by 6 bases and 4 bases, with 15 bases remaining between them. The germline V gene has CDR1 KGHSH and CDR2 LQKENI. The DNA for the CDR3 is TGTGCCAGCTCCCCGCCGAGTGGTGTCACTGAAGCTTTCTTT. It is translated as CASSPPSGVTEAFF.

The V and J genes are TRBV5-4 and TRBJ2-7; 10 bases line up with TRBD2. Germline trimming cut 2 bases from V and 0 bases from J; bases unmatched to any gene: 5. The CDR3 sequence is 16 residues long. Germline CDR1 reads SGHNT; CDR2 reads YYREEE (reference sequence). CDR3 residues: CASSFRTSGSSYEQYF. CDR3 coding DNA: TGTGCCAGCAGCTTCCGGACTAGCGGAAGCTCCTACGAGCAGTACTTC.

The CDR3 sequence is CASSPDRGRQPQHF. As DNA, the CDR3 is TGTGCCAGCAGTCCTGACAGGGGGCGACAGCCCCAGCATTTT. The chain combines TRBV2 with TRBJ1-5, with TRBD1 identical over 10 bases. The V gene end was trimmed by 5 bases and the J gene end by 7 bases; junction bases not matched to a gene: 5. The CDR3 totals 14 residues. In germline, CDR1 is SNHLY, CDR2 FYNNEI.

The V gene is TRBV4-3, the J gene TRBJ2-2, with TRBD2 identical over 14 bases. Germline CDR1 is LGHNA and CDR2 is YSLEER. The CDR3 spans 19 residues. Unmatched junction bases numbered 9, after V lost 0 bases and J lost 6 bases. The DNA for the CDR3 is TGCGCCAGCAGCCAAGATCTAGGGACTAGCGGGGGCTGGGCCGGGGAGCTGTTTTTT. Its translation is CASSQDLGTSGGWAGELFF.

This rearrangement joins TRBV5-1 to TRBJ1-1; D is perhaps TRBD1 (5 bases). Germline assignment: CDR1 SGHRS and CDR2 YFSETQ. V was cut by 2 bases and J by 6 bases, with 11 bases left in between. The CDR3 has 13 residues. This CDR3 is CASSFGGTSEAFF. For the CDR3, the DNA is TGCGCCAGCAGCTTCGGGGGGACCTCTGAAGCTTTCTTT.

The chain has TRBV6-1 and TRBJ2-3, with D perhaps matching TRBD1 (6 bases). Between the trimmed V and J ends, which lost 10 bases and 4 bases, there was a span of 15 bases. The CDR3 contains 13 residues. Germline CDR1 and CDR2: MNHNS and SASEGT. CDR3 sequence: CATRAQGADTQYF. DNA for the CDR3: TGTGCCACCAGGGCACAGGGTGCAGATACGCAGTATTTT.